The 6 T cell receptor beta chains below come from one sample, sequenced in a study of cytomegalovirus exposure and HLA in healthy donors. It was with 60 Vbeta and 13 Jbeta primers that the PCR ran. Sequenced by immunoSEQ multiplex PCR; TCRdb stores in-frame clones only, minus some. The sample carries fewer than 120,000 clones, about three quarters recorded once. Input material: PBMCs. The receptors come from a woman aged 55-70 years in good health and CMV-seropositive.

The CDR3 loop is CASSSWDSSKSVNTEAFF. In nucleotides, the CDR3 is TGCGCCAGCAGCTCATGGGACAGTTCAAAGTCGGTGAACACTGAAGCTTTCTTT. V is TRBV5-1 and J is TRBJ1-1; 7 bases match TRBD1. Germline V gene sequence: CDR1 SGHRS, CDR2 YFSETQ. This CDR3 has 18 amino acids. J was trimmed by 0 bases and V by 3 bases; bases with no gene match: 14.

The chain combines TRBV5-1 with TRBJ1-2, with 8 positions matching TRBD1. The CDR3 has 16 amino acids. The trim removed 0 bases at V and 8 bases at J, leaving 12 bases unmatched. Germline CDR1 SGHRS, CDR2 YFSETQ. This CDR3 reads CASSLGTGPTGLGYTF. In nucleotides, the CDR3 is TGCGCCAGCAGCTTGGGGACAGGGCCAACCGGTTTGGGCTACACCTTC.

The J gene is TRBJ2-2, the V gene TRBV5-4, with D perhaps TRBD1 (6 bases). The V and J ends lost 0 bases and 4 bases respectively, with 10 bases between them. The CDR3 is 15 residues long. Germline CDR1 reads SGHNT; CDR2 reads YYREEE (reference sequence). In DNA, the CDR3 is TGTGCCAGCAGCTTGGACAGGGCGGGCACCGGGGAGCTGTTTTTT. Translation gives CASSLDRAGTGELFF.

This clone was observed a few times. V usage is TRBV6-5 and J usage is TRBJ1-3; D is undetermined. V was shortened by 8 bases and J by 7 bases, with 6 bases between the two germline ends. The germline CDR1 and CDR2 sequences are MNHEY and SVGAGI. The CDR3 is 10 amino acids. The CDR3 here is CASGLNTIYF. CDR3 nucleotide sequence: TGTGCCAGCGGCCTCAACACCATATATTTT.

The chain couples TRBV10-2 to TRBJ1-1; D is unresolved. V was trimmed by 6 bases and J by 2 bases, leaving 16 bases between them. The CDR3 consists of 15 residues. Looked up from germline, CDR1 is WSHSY and CDR2 is SAAADI. The CDR3: CASRSSGTRNTEAFF. CDR3 DNA: TGCGCCAGCAGGTCGTCGGGAACGCGAAACACTGAAGCTTTCTTT.

DNA of the CDR3: TGTGCCAGCCGTCAAGAGACCCAGTACTTC. Translating gives CASRQETQYF. The V gene is TRBV28, the J gene TRBJ2-5; D unclear. The CDR3 has 10 residues. From germline, CDR1 is MDHEN and CDR2 SYDVKM. The V end lost 8 bases, the J end lost 2 bases, and 3 bases lay between the germline ends.